Following are 14 T cell receptor beta chains from one sample sequenced in a study of Ad26.COV2.S vaccination and SARS-CoV-2 variants. Documented treatment: about 20 received Ad26.COV2.S at low or high dose, single or two shots; several received placebo; per-sample allocation not given. On day 63 after the first injection, vaccine and placebo recipients gave samples. Sequencing was performed with immunoSEQ multiplex PCR; in TCRdb, only in-frame clones are kept and a portion is missing. In the table there are about 400,000 clones, less than 90% of which are singletons. The input for sequencing was peripheral blood, taken in a trial of Ad26.COV2.S vaccine versus placebo. These receptors were collected from a person aged 18-65 years who received the Ad26.COV2.S COVID-19 vaccine or a placebo.

This rearrangement joins TRBV7-9 to TRBJ1-2, with no clear D. V was cut by 3 bases and J by 4 bases, with 6 bases left in between. There are 12 residues in the CDR3. Germline CDR1 and CDR2: SEHNR and FQNEAQ (reference sequence). DNA for the CDR3: TGTGCCAGCAGCTTGGTACTCTATGGCTACACCTTC. Its translation is CASSLVLYGYTF. The variable domain in full, completed from reference TRBV7-9 and TRBJ1-2, reads DTGVSQNPRHKITKRGQNVTFRCDPISEHNRLYWYRQTLGQGPEFLTYFQNEAQLEKSRLLSDRFSAERPKGSFSTLEIQRTEQGDSAMYLCASSLVLYGYTFGSGTRLTVV.

The gene calls are TRBV7-2 and TRBJ1-3, with unresolved D. Trimming pared 1 base from V and 9 bases from J, leaving 16 bases between. Germline CDR1 reads SGHTA; CDR2 reads FQGNSA. The CDR3 sequence is 15 residues long. The CDR3 here is CASSLDSSGFGTIYF. Written as DNA, the CDR3 is TGTGCCAGCAGCTTAGATTCCTCCGGCTTTGGCACCATATATTTT.

V is TRBV5-1 and J is TRBJ2-5, with unresolved D. Germline V gene sequence: CDR1 SGHRS, CDR2 YFSETQ. The CDR3 has 14 residues. Trimming removed 0 bases at V and 3 bases at J, with 9 bases between. CDR3 loop: CASSLEGDEETQYF. CDR3 sequence (DNA): TGCGCCAGCAGCTTGGAAGGCGACGAAGAGACCCAGTACTTC. The full variable domain, rest sourced from reference TRBV5-1 and TRBJ2-5, is KAGVTQTPRYLIKTRGQQVTLSCSPISGHRSVSWYQQTPGQGLQFLFEYFSETQRNKGNFPGRFSGRQFSNSRSEMNVSTLELGDSALYLCASSLEGDEETQYFGPGTRLLVL.

J is TRBJ2-3 and V is TRBV9, with D uncertain. The germline V gene has CDR1 SGDLS and CDR2 YYNGEE. CDR3 size: 13 residues. Trimming shortened V by 0 bases and J by 4 bases, and 6 bases separated the two germline ends. In nucleotides, the CDR3 is TGTGCCAGCAGCGTAGGGGTCTCAGATACGCAGTATTTT. Encoded protein: CASSVGVSDTQYF.

This chain links TRBV14 with TRBJ1-1; D is unclear. V was pared by 3 bases and J by 6 bases, with 11 bases between. The CDR3 loop spans 13 amino acids. The germline CDR1 and CDR2 sequences are SGHDN and FVKESK. CDR3 nucleotide sequence: TGTGCCAGCAGCCACGCCCAGAGGTCTGAAGCTTTCTTT. It specifies CASSHAQRSEAFF.

This chain uses TRBV2 with TRBJ2-3, with TRBD2 identical over 11 bases. The V gene's germline CDR1 is SNHLY and CDR2 FYNNEI. This CDR3 spans 15 amino acids. J gave up 5 bases and V 6 bases, and 7 bases lay outside the gene matches. The CDR3 sequence: CASRDLAGGEDTQYF. Written as DNA, the CDR3 is TGTGCCAGCAGAGATCTAGCGGGGGGTGAAGATACGCAGTATTTT.

The chain recombines TRBV27 with TRBJ1-1, with D possibly TRBD1 on 5 matching bases. CDR1 MNHEY and CDR2 SMNVEV come from the germline V gene (reference sequence). The V end was cut by 10 bases, the J end by 6 bases, with 21 bases between. The CDR3 contains 14 residues. The CDR3 DNA follows: TGTGCCACCGCGAGGGGCTCACCAGGCGCTGAAGCTTTCTTT. Encoded protein: CATARGSPGAEAFF.

V usage is TRBV6-5 and J usage is TRBJ2-1; a weak D match, TRBD2 (6 bases). V was clipped by 6 bases and J by 1 base, with 10 bases between them. CDR1 and CDR2 from the germline V gene are MNHEY and SVGAGI. The CDR3 loop spans 14 amino acids. CDR3 DNA sequence: TGTGCCAGCAGGGAGGGGATATCCTACAATGAGCAGTTCTTC. Its translation is CASREGISYNEQFF.

The rearrangement links TRBV21-1 to TRBJ2-7; the tabulated D call, TRBD1, remains unverified against the DNA. TRBV21-1 is deemed a pseudogene. The CDR3 is 15 amino acids. The CDR3 bases are TGTGCCAGCAGCGTAGAAAGGGACAGGGGTTACGAGCAGTACTTC. It is translated as CASSVERDRGYEQYF.

The J gene is TRBJ2-1, the V gene TRBV5-1; D remains ambiguous. V gave up 3 bases and J gave up 13 bases, with 17 bases separating them. Germline V gene sequence: CDR1 SGHRS, CDR2 YFSETQ. The CDR3 loop spans 13 amino acids. The CDR3 nucleotides read TGCGCCAGCAGCTCGCAACTAAGCCCCCTTCAGTTCTTC. Protein: CASSSQLSPLQFF.

This chain links TRBV5-5 with TRBJ1-1; TRBD1 is a possible D gene (6 bases). With 3 bases removed from V and 1 base from J, the gap between germline ends came to 16 bases. There are 16 residues in the CDR3. Germline assignment: CDR1 SGHKS and CDR2 YYEKEE (reference sequence). The CDR3 nucleotides read TGTGCCAGCAGCTGGGGGGCAGAAGCGCCGAACACTGAAGCTTTCTTT. Its translation is CASSWGAEAPNTEAFF.

The V gene is TRBV11-2, the J gene TRBJ2-7, with TRBD2 identical over 7 bases. The germline gives CDR1 SGHAT, CDR2 FQNNGV. This CDR3 has 13 amino acids. Trimming at V came to 8 bases and at J to 2 bases, leaving 6 bases not matched to a gene. The CDR3 loop reads CASGRGSTYEQYF. In DNA form, the CDR3 reads TGTGCCAGCGGGAGGGGCAGCACCTACGAGCAGTACTTC.

This chain uses TRBV6-5 with TRBJ2-5, with a tentative D call TRBD2 (6 bases). The V end was cut by 5 bases, the J end by 3 bases, with 13 bases between. The CDR3 sequence is 14 residues long. Per germline, CDR1 MNHEY and CDR2 SVGAGI. The CDR3 region is CASSPEPGEETQYF. The CDR3 DNA reads as TGTGCCAGCAGTCCTGAACCGGGGGAAGAGACCCAGTACTTC.

The V and J genes are TRBV7-9 and TRBJ2-7; 8 bases line up with TRBD1. Germline V CDR1 and CDR2: SEHNR, FQNEAQ (reference sequence). The length of the CDR3 is 13 residues. With V trimmed by 4 bases and J by 5 bases, 4 bases remained unmatched. CDR3 sequence: CASSWDRPDEQYF. CDR3 sequence (DNA): TGTGCCAGCAGCTGGGACAGGCCCGACGAGCAGTACTTC.